This T cell receptor (beta chain) appears in the sequencing data of a study of shared clonotypes between healthy human individuals. V lost 4 bases and J 1 base, leaving 10 bases between the germline ends. This CDR3 region has 14 residues. Germline V CDR1 and CDR2: SEHNR, FQNEAQ (reference sequence). Clones were read by immunoSEQ multiplex PCR, and TCRdb kept only the in-frame ones, dropping some. The top ten hold about 1.7% of the sample, which has more than 2 million clones, over 85% seen once. Naive CD8 cells lacked CD45RO and underwent positive selection for CCR7, leaving out terminally differentiated effector memory CD45RA+ cells.

Sequenced sample: naive CD8+ T cells from PBMCs. This sequence was found in a man between 18 and 35 years old in good health. Some clones in this sample may be carry-over from other donors' samples. This chain joins TRBV7-9 and TRBJ1-1; D perhaps matches TRBD1 (5 bases). Written as DNA, the CDR3 is TGTGCCAGCAGCTCAACCGGGGCGAACACTGAAGCTTTCTTT. This gives the protein CASSSTGANTEAFF.